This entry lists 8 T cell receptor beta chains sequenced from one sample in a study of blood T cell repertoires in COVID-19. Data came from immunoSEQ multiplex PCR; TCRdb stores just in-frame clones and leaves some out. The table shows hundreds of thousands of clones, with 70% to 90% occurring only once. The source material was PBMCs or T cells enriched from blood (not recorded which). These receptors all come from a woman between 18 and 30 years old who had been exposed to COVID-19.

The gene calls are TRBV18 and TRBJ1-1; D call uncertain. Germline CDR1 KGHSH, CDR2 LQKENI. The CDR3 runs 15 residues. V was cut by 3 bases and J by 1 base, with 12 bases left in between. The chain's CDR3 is CASSPAGLSNTEAFF. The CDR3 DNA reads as TGTGCCAGCTCACCTGCCGGACTCTCGAACACTGAAGCTTTCTTT. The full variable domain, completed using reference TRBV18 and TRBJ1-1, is NAGVMQNPRHLVRRRGQEARLRCSPMKGHSHVYWYRQLPEEGLKFMVYLQKENIIDESGMPKERFSAEFPKEGPSILRIQQVVRGDSAAYFCASSPAGLSNTEAFFGQGTRLTVV.

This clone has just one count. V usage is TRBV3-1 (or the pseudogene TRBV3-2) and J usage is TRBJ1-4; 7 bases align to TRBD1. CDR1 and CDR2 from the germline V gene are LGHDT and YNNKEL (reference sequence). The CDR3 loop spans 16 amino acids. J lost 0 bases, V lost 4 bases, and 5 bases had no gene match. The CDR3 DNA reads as TGTGCCAGCAGCCCCGATGGACAGGCAACTAATGAAAAACTGTTTTTT. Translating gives CASSPDGQATNEKLFF.

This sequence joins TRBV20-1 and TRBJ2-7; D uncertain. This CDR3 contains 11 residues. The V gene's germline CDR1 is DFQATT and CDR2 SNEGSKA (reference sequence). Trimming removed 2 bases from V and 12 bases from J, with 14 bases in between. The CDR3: CSARNGFITYF. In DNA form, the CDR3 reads TGCAGTGCTAGAAACGGGTTCATCACGTACTTC.

The CDR3: CASSFPQGTEQYF. As DNA, the CDR3 is TGTGCCAGCAGCTTTCCACAGGGTACCGAGCAGTACTTC. V is TRBV7-2 and J is TRBJ2-7; possibly TRBD1 for D (6 bases). V was clipped by 3 bases and J by 6 bases, with 12 bases between them. The germline CDR1 and CDR2 sequences are SGHTA and FQGNSA. CDR3 length: 13 amino acids. Full variable domain (missing parts from reference TRBV7-2 and TRBJ2-7): GAGVSQSPSNKVTEKGKDVELRCDPISGHTALYWYRQSLGQGLEFLIYFQGNSAPDKSGLPSDRFSAERTGGSVSTLTIQRTQQEDSAVYLCASSFPQGTEQYFGPGTRLTVT.

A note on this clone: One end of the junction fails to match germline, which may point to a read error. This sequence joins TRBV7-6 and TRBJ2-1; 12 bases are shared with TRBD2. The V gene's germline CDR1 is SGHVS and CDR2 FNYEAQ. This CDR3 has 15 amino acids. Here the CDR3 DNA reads TGTGCCAGCAGCTTAGCGTTTCTAGCGGGAGGGCCAGTGGTCTTC. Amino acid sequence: CASSLAFLAGGPVVF.

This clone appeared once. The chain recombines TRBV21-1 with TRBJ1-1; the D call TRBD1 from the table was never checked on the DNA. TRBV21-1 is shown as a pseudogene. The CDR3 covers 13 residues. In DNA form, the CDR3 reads TGTGCCAGCAGCACTGGACAAAACACTGAAGCTTTCTTT. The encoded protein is CASSTGQNTEAFF.

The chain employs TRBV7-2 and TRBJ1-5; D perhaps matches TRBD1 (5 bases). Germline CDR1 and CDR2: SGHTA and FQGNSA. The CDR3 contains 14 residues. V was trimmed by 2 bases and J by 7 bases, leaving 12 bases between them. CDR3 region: CASSLQGIRQPQHF. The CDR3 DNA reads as TGTGCCAGCAGCTTACAGGGTATACGGCAGCCCCAGCATTTT.

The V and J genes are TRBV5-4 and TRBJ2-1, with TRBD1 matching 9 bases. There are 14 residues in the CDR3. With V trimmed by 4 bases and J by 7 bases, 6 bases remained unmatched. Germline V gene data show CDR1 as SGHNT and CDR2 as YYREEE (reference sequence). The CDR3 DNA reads TGTGCCAGCAGCCCGACAGGGGGGTGGAATGAGCAGTTCTTC. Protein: CASSPTGGWNEQFF.